This TCR beta chain originates from a study of low-dose radiotherapy and immunotherapy resistance in tumors. Study at large: While receiving nivolumab 240 mg every two weeks, patients also received ipilimumab 1 mg/kg every six weeks, both intravenously. Cyclophosphamide went in intravenously at 200 mg/m2 every two weeks, one day before radiation and immunotherapy.

Time point indicated: after trial treatment. The treatment denotes: LDRT plus nivolumab, ipilimumab, low-dose cyclophosphamide and aspirin (RACIN trial). Donors were given nivolumab, ipilimumab, aspirin, low-dose cyclophosphamide and low-dose radiotherapy. This clonotype was seen only a few times. Both TCRalpha and TCRbeta chains were reverse transcribed with V-gene-specific primers. TCRs were amplified for around 21 PCR cycles with a constant-region primer and V-primer adapter. TCRdb analysed the reads with MiXCR anew, one entry per CDR3 protein. The sample consists of 75,000 to 95,000 distinct CDR3 sequences, approximately 22% of them appearing once. Germline V gene data show CDR1 as MDHEN and CDR2 as SYDVKM. CDR3 length: 12 residues. Trimming pared 7 bases from V and 4 bases from J, leaving 8 bases between.

The chain is built from TRBV28 and TRBJ1-5, with D unclear. The TCR sequence derives from a female donor with ovarian cancer. Sample: PBMCs, taken after low-dose radiotherapy plus immunotherapy. CDR3 region: CASKVANQPQHF. The CDR3 coding sequence is TGTGCCAGCAAAGTGGCTAATCAGCCCCAGCATTTT.